This T cell receptor beta chain was observed in a study of T cells in Graves' hyperthyroidism and ophthalmopathy. Whole-study findings and limits: Blood also contained most expanded thyroid clonotypes above 0.001.

Patients showing uncontrolled infection, other autoimmune disease, pregnancy or lactation were ineligible. This clonotype was observed many times. Its antigen remains unknown. The CDR3 contains 14 residues. Germline CDR1 LGHNA, CDR2 YSLEER. V lost 1 base to trimming and J lost 0 bases, with 4 bases between them. The CDR3 regions of TCR beta were amplified from RNA transcripts. The TCR CDR3 was amplified in a first-round RT-PCR using the HTBI primer set. TCRdb reanalysed the multiplex PCR reads using MiXCR and keeps one entry per CDR3 protein. The sample carries hundreds of thousands of distinct CDR3 sequences, roughly 15% recorded once.

The TCR originated in a woman aged 50 to 60 with Graves' ophthalmopathy. This chain connects TRBV4-3 to TRBJ1-3; D remains ambiguous. What was sequenced was blood. CDR3 nucleotides: TGCGCCAGCAGCCAAGTGCTCTCTGGAAACACCATATATTTT. The encoded protein is CASSQVLSGNTIYF.